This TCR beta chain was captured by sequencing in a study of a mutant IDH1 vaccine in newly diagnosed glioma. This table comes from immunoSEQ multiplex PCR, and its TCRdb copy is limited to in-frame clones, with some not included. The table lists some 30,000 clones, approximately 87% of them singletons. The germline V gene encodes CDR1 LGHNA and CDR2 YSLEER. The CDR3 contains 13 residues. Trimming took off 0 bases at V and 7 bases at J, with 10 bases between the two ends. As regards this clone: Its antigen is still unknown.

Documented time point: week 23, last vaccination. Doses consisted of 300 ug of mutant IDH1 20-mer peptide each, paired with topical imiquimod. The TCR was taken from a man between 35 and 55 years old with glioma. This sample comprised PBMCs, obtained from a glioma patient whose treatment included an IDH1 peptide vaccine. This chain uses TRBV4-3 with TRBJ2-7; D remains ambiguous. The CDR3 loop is CASSQDHLKEQYF. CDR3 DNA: TGCGCCAGCAGCCAAGACCACTTAAAGGAGCAGTACTTC.